Below, one T cell receptor beta chain is given with its context. The antigen remains unidentified. The CDR3 is 17 residues long. The germline CDR1 and CDR2 sequences are SGHRS and YFSETQ. J was trimmed by 3 bases and V by 3 bases; bases with no gene match: 11. Each CDR3 protein is one row after TCRdb ran MiXCR on the 5' RACE reads. In the table there are 150,000 or so distinct CDR3 sequences, about 16% of which are singletons. The sample belongs to a study of CD8 T cells in ankylosing spondylitis. Study outcomes and limitations: A TCR beta motif made of several highly homologous variants seemed typical of ankylosing spondylitis blood.

The origin of this receptor is a male donor with ankylosing spondylitis or in good health (not recorded which). Sequenced input: blood, either unsorted or a sorted T cell fraction (not recorded which). The chain couples TRBV5-1 to TRBJ2-7; TRBD1 agrees at 11 bases. The CDR3 spells CASSSQKGQGGNYEQYF. The CDR3, as DNA: TGCGCCAGCAGCTCCCAGAAGGGACAGGGGGGGAACTACGAGCAGTACTTC.